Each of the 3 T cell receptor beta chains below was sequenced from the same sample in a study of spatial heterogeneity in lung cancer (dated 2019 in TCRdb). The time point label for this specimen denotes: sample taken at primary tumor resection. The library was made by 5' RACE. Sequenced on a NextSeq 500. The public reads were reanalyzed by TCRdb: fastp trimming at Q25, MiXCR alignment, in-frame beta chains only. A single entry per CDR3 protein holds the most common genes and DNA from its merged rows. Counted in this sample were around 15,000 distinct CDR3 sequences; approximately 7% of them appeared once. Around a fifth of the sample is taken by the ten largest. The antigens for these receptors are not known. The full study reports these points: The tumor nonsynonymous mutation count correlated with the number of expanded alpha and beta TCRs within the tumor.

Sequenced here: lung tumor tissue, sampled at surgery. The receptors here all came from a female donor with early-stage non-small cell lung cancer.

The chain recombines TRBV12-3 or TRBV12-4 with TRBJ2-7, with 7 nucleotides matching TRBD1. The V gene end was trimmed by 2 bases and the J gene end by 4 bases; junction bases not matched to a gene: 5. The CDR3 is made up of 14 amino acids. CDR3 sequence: CASSLRQGRYEQYF. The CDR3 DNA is TGTGCCAGCAGTTTAAGACAGGGCCGGTACGAGCAGTACTTC.

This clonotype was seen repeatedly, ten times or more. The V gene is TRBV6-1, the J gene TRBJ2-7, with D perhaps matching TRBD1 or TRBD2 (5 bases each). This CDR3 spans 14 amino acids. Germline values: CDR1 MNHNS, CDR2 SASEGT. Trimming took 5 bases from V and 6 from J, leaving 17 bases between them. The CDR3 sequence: CASSRDPLTGEQYF. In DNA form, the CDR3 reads TGTGCCAGCAGTCGGGACCCTCTAACGGGCGAGCAGTACTTC.

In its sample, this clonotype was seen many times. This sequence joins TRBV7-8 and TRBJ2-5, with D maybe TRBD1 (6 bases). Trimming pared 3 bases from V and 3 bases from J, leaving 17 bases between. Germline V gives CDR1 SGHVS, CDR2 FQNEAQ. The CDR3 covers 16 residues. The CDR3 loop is CASSLNPGTFEETQYF. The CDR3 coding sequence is TGTGCCAGCAGCTTGAATCCCGGGACATTTGAAGAGACCCAGTACTTC.